What follows describes a single T cell receptor (beta chain). The antigen is undetermined. This table comes from immunoSEQ multiplex PCR, and its TCRdb copy is limited to in-frame clones, with some not included. The data contain more than 95,000 clones, about 95% of them singletons. The sample is drawn from a study of siplizumab effects on memory and regulatory T cells. General study findings and limits: With siplizumab, Treg-derived clones averaged approximately 69% of mappable alloreactive CD4+ clones, versus 26.9% in controls. Poor capture below about 10^-5 frequency left most alloreactive clones unmapped to unstimulated subsets.

The CDR3 has 13 amino acids. V was cut by 6 bases and J by 5 bases, with 10 bases left in between. Per germline, CDR1 MNHEY and CDR2 SMNVEV (reference sequence). This chain connects TRBV27 to TRBJ2-2; maybe TRBD1 (6 bases). The sample was non-Treg CD4+ T cells sorted from blood. This sequence was found in a human donor in good health. The CDR3 loop is CASRNRATGELFF. The CDR3 bases are TGTGCCAGCAGGAACAGGGCGACCGGGGAGCTGTTTTTT.